This is a list of T cell receptor beta chains from one sample in a study of cytomegalovirus exposure and HLA in healthy donors. Clones were read by immunoSEQ multiplex PCR, and TCRdb kept only the in-frame ones, dropping some. Found here are under 150,000 clones, about 80% of them singletons; the top ten hold 2.5% to 3.5%. Sequencing was done on a sample of PBMCs. These receptors were obtained from a male donor in good health and CMV-seronegative. Each CDR3 is given with its conserved first and last residue. The D gene is left open where the match is weak. Size tells how often a clone was seen (once, few, many) or the class of an expanded clone, and some rows leave it out.

abundance	v_gene	d_gene	j_gene	len	CDR3aa	CDR3nt
-	TRBV10-3	-	TRBJ1-1	13	CAISEPLGTEAFF	TGTGCCATCAGTGAGCCACTCGGCACTGAAGCTTTCTTT
-	TRBV2	-	TRBJ1-3	15	CASRLDTSSGNTIYF	TGTGCCAGCAGGCTGGACACGAGCTCTGGAAACACCATATATTTT
-	TRBV11-2	TRBD2	TRBJ2-7	14	CASSLQAGGFEQYF	TGTGCCAGCAGCTTACAAGCGGGAGGCTTTGAGCAGTACTTC
-	TRBV5-8	-	TRBJ2-1	14	CASSLREPYNEQFF	TGTGCCAGCAGCTTGCGGGAACCTTACAATGAGCAGTTCTTC
-	TRBV4-3	-	TRBJ2-7	14	CASSQDRQGGEQYF	TGCGCCAGCAGCCAAGATAGACAGGGAGGCGAGCAGTACTTC
once	TRBV28	-	TRBJ1-5	15	CASSSQLDSNQPQHF	TGTGCCAGCAGTTCGCAACTAGACAGCAATCAGCCCCAGCATTTT
-	TRBV7-9	-	TRBJ1-2	15	CASRSLDGDYYGYTF	TGTGCCAGCAGGTCGTTGGACGGGGACTACTATGGCTACACCTTC
-	TRBV6-4	-	TRBJ2-6	17	CASSSGTTHSGANVLTF	TGTGCCAGCAGTTCCGGGACAACCCACTCTGGGGCCAACGTCCTGACTTTC
once	TRBV7-2	-	TRBJ2-7	13	CASSLELTYEQYF	TGTGCCAGCAGCTTAGAACTGACCTACGAGCAGTACTTC
-	TRBV5-1	-	TRBJ1-1	16	CASSLLRLRESTEAFF	TGCGCCAGCAGCTTGCTCCGCTTGCGGGAGAGCACTGAAGCTTTCTTT
-	TRBV2	-	TRBJ2-7	11	CASSEGLEQYF	TGTGCCAGCAGTGAAGGGCTTGAGCAGTACTTC
once	TRBV5-8	-	TRBJ1-6	16	CASSLTARAFNSPLHF	TGTGCCAGCAGCTTAACAGCGAGGGCATTTAATTCACCCCTCCACTTT
-	TRBV4-2	-	TRBJ1-2	18	CASSQERVGDTSNYGYTF	TGTGCCAGCAGCCAAGAGAGGGTGGGGGACACTTCTAACTATGGCTACACCTTC
-	TRBV5-1	-	TRBJ2-7	15	CASSSFTGSLREQYF	TGCGCCAGCAGCTCCTTTACAGGGTCTTTGCGGGAGCAGTACTTC
-	TRBV30	TRBD1	TRBJ1-2	13	CALPPRGRYGYTF	TGTGCCCTTCCCCCGAGGGGGCGCTATGGCTACACCTTC
-	TRBV11-2	-	TRBJ2-1	15	CASSLEGLRVNEQFF	TGTGCCAGCAGCTTAGAAGGTCTCAGGGTCAATGAGCAGTTCTTC
-	TRBV2	TRBD2	TRBJ2-1	15	CASSETAGEYTEQFF	TGTGCCAGCAGTGAGACAGCGGGAGAATACACTGAGCAGTTCTTC
-	TRBV7-9	-	TRBJ1-1	12	CASSPGRVEAFF	TGTGCCAGCAGCCCCGGGCGGGTTGAAGCTTTCTTT
-	TRBV6-1	-	TRBJ1-4	15	CASSEPGTRPKKLFF	TGTGCCAGCAGTGAGCCCGGGACACGGCCTAAAAAACTGTTTTTT
-	TRBV5-1	TRBD1	TRBJ2-7	12	CASRDRAHEQYF	TGCGCCAGCAGGGACAGGGCCCACGAGCAGTACTTC
-	TRBV18	TRBD2	TRBJ2-3	15	CASSLPGGSTDTQYF	TGTGCCAGCTCACTGCCGGGGGGAAGCACAGATACGCAGTATTTT
-	TRBV7-9	-	TRBJ1-4	15	CASSLEGGGGEKLFF	TGTGCCAGCAGCTTAGAGGGGGGGGGAGGTGAAAAACTGTTTTTT
-	TRBV4-3	-	TRBJ2-6	17	CASSQVWANSGANVLTF	TGCGCCAGCAGCCAAGTTTGGGCTAATTCTGGGGCCAACGTCCTGACTTTC
-	TRBV5-1	TRBD2	TRBJ2-7	18	CASSLALIGLASSYEQYF	TGCGCCAGCAGCTTGGCCCTGATAGGACTAGCGAGCTCCTACGAGCAGTACTTC
-	TRBV29-1	TRBD1	TRBJ1-1	11	CSDLTGLAAFF	TGCAGCGACCTGACAGGGCTTGCAGCTTTCTTT
-	TRBV11-3	-	TRBJ2-7	15	CASSLGAGKSYEQYF	TGTGCCAGCAGCCTGGGGGCAGGGAAGTCCTACGAGCAGTACTTC
-	TRBV19	TRBD1	TRBJ2-7	12	CASSKDRGVQYF	TGTGCCAGTAGTAAGGACAGGGGGGTTCAGTACTTC